This is a list of T cell receptor beta chains from one sample in a study of human versus mouse CDR3 diversity and MHC coevolution. Here immunoSEQ multiplex PCR was the method, and the copy in TCRdb shows in-frame clones only, minus some. Here the sample spans tens of thousands of clones, 93% being singletons. The sequencing input was naive CD4+ T cells from blood. The receptors originated from a person aged 25 to 69 in good health. Each CDR3 is given with its conserved first and last residue. A D gene is named only where the DNA matches it firmly. Only some rows state a clone size, as once, few, many or a class for expanded clones.

J,D,V,size,DNA,CDR3
TRBJ2-7,-,TRBV7-2,once,TGTGCCAGCAGCCGGACCGCGGGCGAGCAGTACTTC,CASSRTAGEQYF
TRBJ1-2,-,TRBV6-4,-,TGTGCCAGCAGCGAGGGATTTGGCGGCTACACCTTC,CASSEGFGGYTF
TRBJ1-1,-,TRBV2,-,TGTGCCAGCAGTACCTGGGAGGACACTGAAGCTTTCTTT,CASSTWEDTEAFF
TRBJ2-2,-,TRBV15,-,TGTGCCACCAGCAGAGATCTCCCGACTAACAGGGAGCTGTTTTTT,CATSRDLPTNRELFF
TRBJ2-2,TRBD2,TRBV19,-,TGTGCCAATCTGGCGGGGGAATCCGGGGAGCTGTTTTTT,CANLAGESGELFF
TRBJ2-7,-,TRBV29-1,once,TGCAGCGTTGAAGACGGGAGAGGCCGCGAGCAGTACTTC,CSVEDGRGREQYF
TRBJ2-3,-,TRBV6-5,-,TGTGCCAGCAGTTACGGGGGGTCAAGGTCCACAGATACGCAGTATTTT,CASSYGGSRSTDTQYF
TRBJ2-5,TRBD1,TRBV27,-,TGTGCCAGCAGTGGCCCGGGACAGGCCCAAGAGACCCAGTACTTC,CASSGPGQAQETQYF
TRBJ2-7,TRBD1,TRBV23-1,-,TGCGCCAGCGGACAGGGGAAGCCCCACGAGCAGTACTTC,CASGQGKPHEQYF
TRBJ1-2,-,TRBV19,-,TGTGCCAGTAGTATCGCGGCGGAACATAACTATGGCTACACCTTC,CASSIAAEHNYGYTF
TRBJ1-2,-,TRBV5-8,-,TGTGCCAGCGGTCGGACAGTCTATGGCTACACCTTC,CASGRTVYGYTF
TRBJ2-7,TRBD2,TRBV4-3,-,TGCGCCAGCAGCCAAGAATTTCCTAGCGGGGGGGTTCCCTACGAGCAGTACTTC,CASSQEFPSGGVPYEQYF
TRBJ1-6,TRBD1,TRBV7-9,-,TGTGCCAGCAGCTTAGATACCGGGACAGGACCTAATTCACCCCTCCACTTT,CASSLDTGTGPNSPLHF
TRBJ1-2,TRBD1,TRBV7-9,-,TGTGCCAGCAGCCTGGGACAGGGAGTGAATGGCTACACCTTC,CASSLGQGVNGYTF
TRBJ1-2,-,TRBV11-2,-,TGTGCCAGCAGCTTAGATTACGGTGGCTACACCTTC,CASSLDYGGYTF
TRBJ2-1,TRBD2,TRBV7-3,-,TGTGCCAGCAGCTCTACTAGCGGGGGGAGCTCCTACAATGAGCAGTTCTTC,CASSSTSGGSSYNEQFF
TRBJ1-6,TRBD1,TRBV9,-,TGTGCCAGCAGCGTCATGGGACAGGGAAATTCACCCCTCCACTTT,CASSVMGQGNSPLHF
TRBJ2-2,-,TRBV7-9,-,TGTGCCAGCAGCTTGAGGATGTCCTCCGGGGGGGAGCTGTTTTTT,CASSLRMSSGGELFF
TRBJ2-5,-,TRBV7-3,-,TGTGCCAGCAGCTTTGACTCACAAGAGACCCAGTACTTC,CASSFDSQETQYF
TRBJ2-1,-,TRBV5-1,-,TGCGCCAGCGATCCCGGCGTAATCGGGTACAATGAGCAGTTCTTC,CASDPGVIGYNEQFF
TRBJ2-5,-,TRBV5-4,-,TGTGCCAGCAGCTCGTATGAAATCCGGGGAGAGACCCAGTACTTC,CASSSYEIRGETQYF
TRBJ1-3,-,TRBV30,-,TGTGCCTGGACGAGATTTGGAAACACCATATATTTT,CAWTRFGNTIYF
TRBJ2-5,-,TRBV15,few,TGTGCCACCAGCATGTCGGGGGAGACCCAGTACTTC,CATSMSGETQYF
TRBJ1-5,-,TRBV5-1,-,TGCGCCAGCAGTCCACAGGGAGATAGCAATCAGCCCCAGCATTTT,CASSPQGDSNQPQHF